The 31 T cell receptor beta chains below come from one sample, sequenced in a study of T cell responses to AZD1222 COVID-19 vaccine. The assay was immunoSEQ multiplex PCR, and TCRdb's table has in-frame clones only and misses some. The sample includes approximately 160,000 clones, about 92% of them seen just once. The sequencing used peripheral blood, collected on day 0 of AZD1222 vaccination. Receptors were obtained from an adult in good health.

This rearrangement joins TRBV19 to TRBJ2-2; 10 positions match TRBD1. The germline V gene encodes CDR1 LNHDA and CDR2 SQIVND (reference sequence). The CDR3 contains 15 residues. V dropped 1 base and J dropped 5; count of bases not matched to a gene: 1. CDR3 nucleotides: TGTGCCAGTAGTATAGGGACAGGGGGGACCGGGGAGCTGTTTTTT. As protein: CASSIGTGGTGELFF. Looking up the rest from reference TRBV19 and TRBJ2-2 gives the full variable domain: DGGITQSPKYLFRKEGQNVTLSCEQNLNHDAMYWYRQDPGQGLRLIYYSQIVNDFQKGDIAEGYSVSREKKESFPLTVTSAQKNPTAFYLCASSIGTGGTGELFFGEGSRLTVL.

The rearrangement links TRBV14 to TRBJ2-3; perhaps TRBD2 as D (5 bases). This CDR3 is built from 14 residues. Trimming stripped 2 bases from V and 2 bases from J, with 8 bases between. Germline V gene lookup returns CDR1 SGHDN and CDR2 FVKESK. The CDR3 DNA reads as TGTGCCAGCAGCCAATGGAGGATCACAGATACGCAGTATTTT. Its protein is CASSQWRITDTQYF.

In DNA form, the CDR3 reads TGTGCCAGCAGTTCGACCCCAGGGACCCATGGCTACACCTTC. It specifies CASSSTPGTHGYTF. The chain links TRBV28 to TRBJ1-2; tentative D call: TRBD1 (5 bases). The CDR3 totals 14 residues. Germline lookup yields CDR1 MDHEN and CDR2 SYDVKM. The V end was cut by 4 bases, the J end by 6 bases, with 15 bases between.

In its sample, this clone was seen once. The chain carries TRBV11-3 and TRBJ1-4, with 10 bases that match TRBD1. V was pared by 2 bases and J by 8 bases, with 8 bases of the junction left unmatched. The germline V gene encodes CDR1 SGHNT and CDR2 YENEEA. This CDR3 is built from 16 residues. The DNA for the CDR3 is TGTGCCAGCAGCTTAAACCGGGACAGGGGACGCGAAAAACTGTTTTTT. It yields the protein CASSLNRDRGREKLFF. The whole variable domain, remainder taken from reference TRBV11-3 and TRBJ1-4, is EAGVVQSPRYKIIEKKQPVAFWCNPISGHNTLYWYLQNLGQGPELLIRYENEEAVDDSQLPKDRFSAERLKGVDSTLKIQPAELGDSAVYLCASSLNRDRGREKLFFGSGTQLSVL.

The J gene is TRBJ2-7, the V gene TRBV4-3; TRBD1 aligns across 10 bases. The V gene end was trimmed by 3 bases and the J gene end by 4 bases; junction bases not matched to a gene: 6. The CDR3 extends over 15 amino acids. Germline V CDR1 and CDR2: LGHNA, YSLEER. The CDR3 loop reads CASSHSGTGEYEQYF. The CDR3 DNA sequence: TGCGCCAGCAGCCATTCGGGGACAGGGGAATACGAGCAGTACTTC.

The chain employs TRBV6-6 and TRBJ2-5, with 10 bases that match TRBD2. The length of the CDR3 is 14 residues. Germline assignment: CDR1 MNHNY and CDR2 SVGAGI (reference sequence). Trimming at V came to 4 bases and at J to 5 bases, leaving 4 bases not matched to a gene. The CDR3 DNA sequence: TGTGCCAGCAGTTCAGCGGGGGGGCACGAGACCCAGTACTTC. It is translated as CASSSAGGHETQYF.

The rearrangement joins TRBV30 to TRBJ1-6; no reliable D call. V was shortened by 0 bases and J by 7 bases, with 7 bases between the two germline ends. The CDR3 length is 13 residues. CDR1 and CDR2 from the germline V gene are GTSNPN and SVGIG (reference sequence). The CDR3 sequence is CAWSVQQNSPLHF. In DNA, the CDR3 is TGTGCCTGGAGTGTACAACAGAATTCACCCCTCCACTTT.

The rearrangement joins TRBV7-9 to TRBJ1-2; perhaps TRBD1 as D (6 bases). The V gene lost 1 base and the J gene lost 4 bases, with 10 bases spanning the gap. CDR3 size: 14 residues. Germline CDR1 is SEHNR and CDR2 is FQNEAQ (reference sequence). The DNA of the CDR3 is TGTGCCAGCAGCTTAGGTGGGGGCAGCTATGGCTACACCTTC. As protein: CASSLGGGSYGYTF.

This rearrangement joins TRBV7-9 to TRBJ2-7; 10 bases are a match to TRBD1. Germline CDR1 SEHNR, CDR2 FQNEAQ (reference sequence). J was trimmed by 3 bases and V by 4 bases; bases with no gene match: 3. The CDR3 has 14 residues. DNA of the CDR3: TGTGCCAGCAGCTCCCGGGACAGGGGCTACGAGCAGTACTTC. It translates to CASSSRDRGYEQYF.

The chain is built from TRBV3-1 (or the pseudogene TRBV3-2) and TRBJ2-7, with 10 bases identical to TRBD2. CDR3 size: 19 residues. Per the germline V gene, CDR1 is LGHDT and CDR2 is YNNKEL (reference sequence). After removal of 1 base from V and 3 bases from J, the junction contained 15 bases not matched to a gene. The CDR3 nucleotides are TGTGCCAGCAGCCAAGGTCAGCAAAAGCGGGGGGGAATATTCTACGAGCAGTACTTC. It is translated as CASSQGQQKRGGIFYEQYF.

The rearrangement links TRBV6-2 or TRBV6-3 to TRBJ2-7; D gene unclear. Germline CDR1 is MNHEY and CDR2 is SVGEGT. This CDR3 region has 13 residues. V lost 1 base to trimming and J lost 3 bases, with 7 bases between them. CDR3 loop: CASSYYYSYEQYF. For the CDR3, the DNA is TGTGCCAGCAGTTACTACTACAGCTACGAGCAGTACTTC.

The V and J genes are TRBV19 and TRBJ2-3, with 8 bases lining up with TRBD1. The V gene's germline CDR1 is LNHDA and CDR2 SQIVND (reference sequence). This CDR3 region has 13 residues. Germline trimming cut 10 bases from V and 6 bases from J; bases unmatched to any gene: 9. The CDR3 protein is CATKARGLDTQYF. The DNA of the CDR3 is TGTGCCACTAAGGCCAGGGGGCTGGATACGCAGTATTTT.

This clone has just one count. This sequence joins TRBV7-3 and TRBJ2-2, with D tentatively TRBD2 (6 bases). V was shortened by 1 base and J by 0 bases, with 12 bases between the two germline ends. There are 17 residues in the CDR3. Germline CDR1 reads SGHTA; CDR2 reads FQGTGA. The CDR3 region is CASSLSGGVTNTGELFF. The CDR3 DNA reads as TGTGCCAGCAGCTTAAGCGGAGGGGTGACGAACACCGGGGAGCTGTTTTTT.

This clone has just a few counts. The chain uses TRBV18 and TRBJ1-1; D possibly corresponds to TRBD1 (6 bases). The CDR3 consists of 16 residues. Germline-derived CDR1 and CDR2 are KGHSH and LQKENI. Trimming removed 1 base from V and 8 bases from J, with 20 bases in between. Here the CDR3 DNA reads TGTGCCAGCTCACCACGGCAGGGGCCTACTTCCAGGGAAGCTTTCTTT. Protein product: CASSPRQGPTSREAFF.

The rearrangement uses TRBV7-9 and TRBJ1-5; 8 nucleotides line up with TRBD1. Germline V gene lookup returns CDR1 SEHNR and CDR2 FQNEAQ (reference sequence). The ends lost 0 bases at V and 2 bases at J; junction bases unmatched: 3. This CDR3 region has 16 residues. CDR3 region: CASSLAPGQGNQPQHF. As DNA, the CDR3 is TGTGCCAGCAGCTTAGCACCGGGACAGGGCAATCAGCCCCAGCATTTT.

About this clone itself: Other DNA variants within this sample encode the same CDR3. The CDR3 here is CASSQDLETQYF. CDR3 in DNA: TGCGCCAGCAGCCAAGACTTAGAGACCCAGTACTTC. The V gene is TRBV4-1, the J gene TRBJ2-5; D remains ambiguous. Trimming cost V 0 bases and J 4 bases, with 3 bases left between them. The germline gives CDR1 MGHRA, CDR2 YSYEKL. The length of the CDR3 is 12 residues.

This clone appeared a single time. The chain uses TRBV28 and TRBJ2-7, with 10 bases fitting TRBD1. V lost 10 bases and J lost 4; bases outside the gene matches: 4. This CDR3 is 12 amino acids long. The germline V gene encodes CDR1 MDHEN and CDR2 SYDVKM. CDR3 nucleotide sequence: TGTGCCATCCGGACAGGGGGGTACGAGCAGTACTTC. This sequence encodes CAIRTGGYEQYF. Based on the CDR3 plus reference TRBV28 and TRBJ2-7, the full variable domain is DVKVTQSSRYLVKRTGEKVFLECVQDMDHENMFWYRQDPGLGLRLIYFSYDVKMKEKGDIPEGYSVSREKKERFSLILESASTNQTSMYLCAIRTGGYEQYFGPGTRLTVT.

The V gene is TRBV5-6, the J gene TRBJ2-1; D remains unclear. CDR1 and CDR2 (germline): SGHDT, YYEEEE. The V end lost 1 base, the J end lost 4 bases, and 3 bases lay between the germline ends. CDR3 length equals 12 residues. As DNA, the CDR3 is TGTGCCAGCAGCTTGTTATACAATGAGCAGTTCTTC. It encodes CASSLLYNEQFF.

This clone was found a few times. V usage is TRBV5-8 and J usage is TRBJ2-5, with 7 positions matching TRBD1. The V and J ends lost 4 bases and 0 bases, in that order; junction bases with no gene match: 6. The germline gives CDR1 SGHTS, CDR2 YDEGEE. The CDR3 contains 15 residues. This CDR3 reads CASSAGTVNQETQYF. Here the CDR3 DNA reads TGTGCCAGCAGCGCCGGGACAGTTAACCAAGAGACCCAGTACTTC.

The chain recombines TRBV7-6 with TRBJ2-1; 7 nucleotides agree with TRBD1. The CDR3 is 17 amino acids. V shed 5 bases and J 0 bases; nucleotides not matched to a gene: 10. From germline, CDR1 is SGHVS and CDR2 FNYEAQ. CDR3 sequence (DNA): TGTGCCAGCAGCCGACAGGGACAGACGAGCTCCTACAATGAGCAGTTCTTC. Translated: CASSRQGQTSSYNEQFF.

The chain joins TRBV6-2 or TRBV6-3 to TRBJ1-1, with 7 bases that match TRBD1. Germline V CDR1 and CDR2: MNHEY, SVGEGT. The CDR3 loop spans 14 amino acids. Losses at the gene ends were 4 bases for V and 4 bases for J; bases not matched to a gene: 6. Here the CDR3 reads CASSFQGQITEAFF. The CDR3 DNA follows: TGTGCCAGCAGTTTCCAGGGACAGATCACTGAAGCTTTCTTT.

This chain's CDR3 is CASSQVASGNQPQHF. DNA for the CDR3: TGTGCCAGCAGCCAAGTTGCCTCAGGAAATCAGCCCCAGCATTTT. The chain links TRBV4-2 to TRBJ1-5; D is unclear. The CDR3 covers 15 residues. The ends were cut back, 1 base at V and 4 bases at J, with 11 bases in the middle. Germline loops: CDR1 LGHNA, CDR2 YNFKEQ.

This rearrangement joins TRBV6-2 or TRBV6-3 to TRBJ1-2; D is unclear. With 1 base removed from V and 5 bases from J, the gap between germline ends came to 11 bases. This CDR3 comprises 14 residues. Germline V gene sequence: CDR1 MNHEY, CDR2 SVGEGT. CDR3 in DNA: TGTGCCAGCAGTTACTTTAAGGGCTTGTATGGCTACACCTTC. Amino acids: CASSYFKGLYGYTF.

The V gene is TRBV29-1, the J gene TRBJ2-5; 7 nucleotides line up with TRBD1. J gave up 1 base and V 6 bases, and 5 bases lay outside the gene matches. Germline assignment: CDR1 SQVTM and CDR2 ANQGSEA. The CDR3 is made up of 13 amino acids. CDR3 protein: CSVAGTAQETQYF. In DNA form, the CDR3 reads TGCAGCGTCGCAGGGACAGCCCAAGAGACCCAGTACTTC.

This clone turned up a few times. The chain joins TRBV14 to TRBJ1-4; tentative D call: TRBD1 (6 bases). This CDR3 comprises 17 residues. Germline lookup yields CDR1 SGHDN and CDR2 FVKESK. V lost 1 base and J 4 bases, leaving 16 bases between the germline ends. In nucleotides, the CDR3 is TGTGCCAGCAGCCAAGGAACCTACAGGGATAATAATGAAAAACTGTTTTTT. Residues: CASSQGTYRDNNEKLFF.

This sequence joins TRBV5-4 and TRBJ2-1; 8 bases agree with TRBD1. The junction had 6 bases not matched to a gene; V was cut back by 4 bases and J by 6 bases. This CDR3 contains 14 residues. Germline V gene sequence: CDR1 SGHNT, CDR2 YYREEE (reference sequence). The CDR3 region is CASSGATGANEQFF. In DNA form, the CDR3 reads TGTGCCAGCAGCGGAGCGACAGGGGCCAATGAGCAGTTCTTC.

The V gene is TRBV30, the J gene TRBJ1-5; D uncertain. This CDR3 has 14 amino acids. The germline gives CDR1 GTSNPN, CDR2 SVGIG (reference sequence). V was shortened by 1 base and J by 4 bases, with 11 bases between the two germline ends. Here the CDR3 DNA reads TGTGCCTGGAGTGGCGGAGGACCGAATCAGCCCCAGCATTTT. It is translated as CAWSGGGPNQPQHF.

CDR3 protein: CASRIGLAQETQYF. The CDR3 nucleotides read TGTGCCAGCAGGATTGGACTAGCGCAAGAGACCCAGTACTTC. This sequence joins TRBV28 and TRBJ2-5, with 9 bases matching TRBD2. Germline V lookup: CDR1 MDHEN, CDR2 SYDVKM. V gave up 6 bases and J gave up 2 bases; unmatched junction bases: 4. This CDR3 comprises 14 residues.

The CDR3 DNA reads TGTGCCAGCAGCTTATTAGGGTCCGGGGCCTACGAGCAGTACTTC. This codes for CASSLLGSGAYEQYF. The chain carries TRBV7-9 and TRBJ2-7; possible D gene TRBD2, 5 bases. The CDR3 runs 15 residues. Trimming took off 2 bases at V and 2 bases at J, with 13 bases between the two ends. The V gene's germline CDR1 is SEHNR and CDR2 FQNEAQ (reference sequence). Complete variable domain (other parts from reference TRBV7-9 and TRBJ2-7): DTGVSQNPRHKITKRGQNVTFRCDPISEHNRLYWYRQTLGQGPEFLTYFQNEAQLEKSRLLSDRFSAERPKGSFSTLEIQRTEQGDSAMYLCASSLLGSGAYEQYFGPGTRLTVT.

A word on this clone: Other nucleotide sequences in the sample specify the same CDR3. The V gene is TRBV2, the J gene TRBJ1-3; possibly TRBD1 for D (5 bases). The CDR3 consists of 14 residues. Per germline, CDR1 SNHLY and CDR2 FYNNEI. Trimming left V 2 bases short and J 3 bases short, with 8 bases between. In nucleotides, the CDR3 is TGTGCCAGCAGTGAACAGGGAAGTGGAAACACCATATATTTT. Protein product: CASSEQGSGNTIYF.

V usage is TRBV5-1 and J usage is TRBJ1-1; 7 bases line up with TRBD1. The CDR3 consists of 15 residues. V dropped 2 bases and J dropped 5; count of bases not matched to a gene: 9. Germline loops: CDR1 SGHRS, CDR2 YFSETQ. As DNA, the CDR3 is TGCGCCAGCAGCTTTACCAGACAGGGTCGGACTGAAGCTTTCTTT. Translated: CASSFTRQGRTEAFF.